The source of this TCR beta chain is a study of technical replicates of blood from a few donors. V was pared by 7 bases and J by 3 bases, with 13 bases of the junction left unmatched. Germline V gene lookup returns CDR1 SGHTS and CDR2 YDEGEE. The CDR3 has 16 residues. The assay was immunoSEQ multiplex PCR, and TCRdb's table has in-frame clones only and misses some. The table has more than 65,000 clones, nearly 95% seen once. This clonotype was sampled from a human donor in good health. The chain couples TRBV5-8 to TRBJ2-1, with 7 bases lining up with TRBD2. The sample comprised T cells isolated from PBMCs. CDR3 nucleotides: TGTGCCAGCCCACCCCTAAGCGGGACCTTCTACAATGAGCAGTTCTTC. Translated: CASPPLSGTFYNEQFF.